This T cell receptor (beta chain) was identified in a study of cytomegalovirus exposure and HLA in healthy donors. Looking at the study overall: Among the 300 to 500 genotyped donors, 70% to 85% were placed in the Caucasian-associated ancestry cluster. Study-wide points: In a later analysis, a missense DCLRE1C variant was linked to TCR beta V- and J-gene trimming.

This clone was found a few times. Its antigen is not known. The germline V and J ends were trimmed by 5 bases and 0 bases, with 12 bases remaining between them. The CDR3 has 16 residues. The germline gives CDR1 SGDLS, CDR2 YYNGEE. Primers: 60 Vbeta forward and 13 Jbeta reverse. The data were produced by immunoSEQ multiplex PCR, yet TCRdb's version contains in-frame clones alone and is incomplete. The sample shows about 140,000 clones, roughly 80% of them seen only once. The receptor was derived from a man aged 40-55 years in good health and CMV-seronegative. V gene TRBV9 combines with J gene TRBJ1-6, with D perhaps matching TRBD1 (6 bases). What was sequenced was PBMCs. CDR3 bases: TGTGCCAGCAGTCGGGACACGAGCTCCTATAATTCACCCCTCCACTTT. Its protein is CASSRDTSSYNSPLHF.